The 27 T cell receptor beta chains presented below share a single source sample, sequenced in a study of cytomegalovirus exposure and HLA in healthy donors. PCR primers comprised 60 Vbeta and 13 Jbeta primers. Profiling relied on immunoSEQ multiplex PCR, and the TCRdb table lists in-frame clones only, not all of them. The sample totals about 48,000 clones. The sequencing input was PBMCs. The receptors derive from a male donor in good health and CMV-seropositive.

The rearrangement joins TRBV4-3 to TRBJ2-3; D is possibly TRBD2 (5 bases). Germline V gene sequence: CDR1 LGHNA, CDR2 YSLEER. Trimming stripped 0 bases from V and 5 bases from J, with 18 bases between. This CDR3 contains 17 residues. The CDR3 bases are TGCGCCAGCAGCCAAGATGGCCCCAGCGGCGAGGGAGATACGCAGTATTTT. As protein: CASSQDGPSGEGDTQYF.

In DNA form, the CDR3 reads TGTGCCAGCAGCTTGGGGCTCAGGGTATCCTACGAGCAGTACTTC. Translated: CASSLGLRVSYEQYF. V is TRBV5-4 and J is TRBJ2-7, with D perhaps matching TRBD1 (5 bases). The CDR3 contains 15 residues. Trimming cost V 0 bases and J 1 base, with 11 bases left between them. Germline CDR1 SGHNT, CDR2 YYREEE (reference sequence).

The J gene is TRBJ1-2, the V gene TRBV7-9; TRBD1 aligns across 10 bases. Germline V gives CDR1 SEHNR, CDR2 FQNEAQ (reference sequence). This CDR3 is built from 13 residues. CDR3 in DNA: TGTGCTACCAGGACAGGGGGGGACTATGGCTACACCTTC. Translated: CATRTGGDYGYTF.

The chain combines TRBV28 with TRBJ1-2, with TRBD1 matching over 7 bases. This CDR3 comprises 15 residues. Germline CDR1 reads MDHEN; CDR2 reads SYDVKM. The trim removed 4 bases at V and 0 bases at J, leaving 5 bases unmatched. The CDR3 coding sequence is TGTGCCAGCAGTTCAGGGGGGCTAGCTAACTATGGCTACACCTTC. Translated: CASSSGGLANYGYTF.

The V and J genes are TRBV5-8 and TRBJ2-1, with a tentative D call TRBD1 (5 bases). CDR3 length: 12 residues. Trimming took 2 bases from V and 9 from J, leaving 9 bases between them. CDR1 and CDR2 from the germline V gene are SGHTS and YDEGEE. CDR3 coding DNA: TGTGCCAGCAGCTTTTCAGGGATTGAGCAGTTCTTC. It encodes CASSFSGIEQFF.

The rearrangement uses TRBV9 and TRBJ2-3; D unclear. Germline CDR1 and CDR2: SGDLS and YYNGEE. Trimming cost V 2 bases and J 6 bases, with 16 bases left between them. This CDR3 contains 15 residues. In DNA, the CDR3 is TGTGCCAGCAGCGTTGGGTCGACGACGCGGGATACGCAGTATTTT. Amino acid sequence: CASSVGSTTRDTQYF.

The rearrangement links TRBV4-3 to TRBJ2-5; a possible D gene is TRBD2 (5 bases). CDR3 size: 14 residues. Germline values: CDR1 LGHNA, CDR2 YSLEER. V lost 2 bases, J lost 4 bases, and 11 bases lay in between. CDR3: CASSQLGVGETQYF. CDR3 nucleotide sequence: TGCGCCAGCAGCCAACTCGGGGTGGGAGAGACCCAGTACTTC.

The CDR3 DNA is TGTGCCAGCAGCGTGGATACCAGCGGATTATCGGGCCGGAAGGTGAGAGGCTACACCTTC. Its translation: CASSVDTSGLSGRKVRGYTF. The rearrangement links TRBV9 to TRBJ1-2; no firm D call. The V gene's germline CDR1 is SGDLS and CDR2 YYNGEE. The CDR3 length is 20 residues. Trimming shortened V by 2 bases and J by 8 bases, and 34 bases separated the two germline ends.

The chain is built from TRBV5-8 and TRBJ1-4; a weak D match, TRBD1 (5 bases). The length of the CDR3 is 17 residues. The germline CDR1 and CDR2 sequences are SGHTS and YDEGEE. V was clipped by 4 bases and J by 0 bases, with 16 bases between them. The CDR3 loop is CASSLIFETATNEKLFF. The CDR3 nucleotides are TGTGCCAGCAGCCTAATCTTCGAGACAGCAACTAATGAAAAACTGTTTTTT.

The chain has TRBV2 and TRBJ2-2; no reliable D call. V was cut by 5 bases and J by 9 bases, with 10 bases left in between. Per germline, CDR1 SNHLY and CDR2 FYNNEI. The CDR3 covers 12 residues. The CDR3 region is CASSLDRRELFF. CDR3 sequence (DNA): TGTGCCAGCAGTTTAGATCGCAGGGAGCTGTTTTTT.

The chain joins TRBV6-5 to TRBJ2-5; 7 bases align to TRBD2. The CDR3 has 14 amino acids. In germline, CDR1 is MNHEY, CDR2 SVGAGI. The V gene end was trimmed by 11 bases and the J gene end by 3 bases; junction bases not matched to a gene: 12. The CDR3 loop is CAAIGRRGKETQYF. DNA of the CDR3: TGTGCCGCCATAGGCCGGCGGGGGAAAGAGACCCAGTACTTC.

The V call is TRBV7-2, the J call TRBJ1-4, with TRBD1 identical over 8 bases. V trimming: 5 bases; J trimming: 10 bases; junction bases outside the gene matches: 9. CDR1 SGHTA and CDR2 FQGNSA come from the germline V gene. The CDR3 runs 14 residues. The CDR3 is CASSQTNGQGKLFF. As DNA, the CDR3 is TGTGCCAGCAGCCAAACTAACGGACAGGGAAAACTGTTTTTT. The full variable domain, rest sourced from reference TRBV7-2 and TRBJ1-4, is GAGVSQSPSNKVTEKGKDVELRCDPISGHTALYWYRQSLGQGLEFLIYFQGNSAPDKSGLPSDRFSAERTGGSVSTLTIQRTQQEDSAVYLCASSQTNGQGKLFFGSGTQLSVL.

V gene TRBV5-1 combines with J gene TRBJ2-6; TRBD1 matches at 8 bases. After removal of 4 bases from V and 4 bases from J, the junction contained 7 bases not matched to a gene. This CDR3 spans 16 amino acids. The germline CDR1 and CDR2 sequences are SGHRS and YFSETQ. CDR3 amino acids: CASSRQGTTGANVLTF. DNA for the CDR3: TGCGCCAGCAGCCGACAGGGGACAACAGGGGCCAACGTCCTGACTTTC.

The J gene is TRBJ1-4, the V gene TRBV9, with TRBD1 identical over 8 bases. The CDR3 is 14 amino acids. Per the germline V gene, CDR1 is SGDLS and CDR2 is YYNGEE. After removal of 3 bases from V and 7 bases from J, the junction contained 5 bases not matched to a gene. The CDR3 region has the DNA TGTGCCAGCAGCGAGACAGGGGCGGTTGAAAAACTGTTTTTT. Its translation: CASSETGAVEKLFF.

CDR3 DNA: TGTGCCAGCAGGCGGGGGGATACGCAGTATTTT. Translated, it gives CASRRGDTQYF. This chain uses TRBV6-5 with TRBJ2-3; 7 nucleotides agree with TRBD2. The ends lost 6 bases at V and 6 bases at J; junction bases unmatched: 0. CDR1 and CDR2 from the germline V gene are MNHEY and SVGAGI. The CDR3 totals 11 residues.

The J gene is TRBJ2-7, the V gene TRBV30; D may be TRBD2 (6 bases). CDR1 and CDR2 (germline): GTSNPN, SVGIG (reference sequence). CDR3 length equals 13 residues. The V end lost 1 base, the J end lost 3 bases, and 10 bases lay between the germline ends. The DNA for the CDR3 is TGTGCCTGGAGTGCGGAGGGCTACTACGAGCAGTACTTC. It codes for CAWSAEGYYEQYF. The variable domain in full, with the rest retrieved from reference TRBV30 and TRBJ2-7, is SQTIHQWPATLVQPVGSPLSLECTVEGTSNPNLYWYRQAAGRGLQLLFYSVGIGQISSEVPQNLSASRPQDRQFILSSKKLLLSDSGFYLCAWSAEGYYEQYFGPGTRLTVT.

V usage is TRBV30 and J usage is TRBJ1-6; possibly TRBD1 for D (5 bases). The CDR3 is 13 residues long. Trimming took off 3 bases at V and 10 bases at J, with 13 bases between the two ends. Germline CDR1 and CDR2: GTSNPN and SVGIG (reference sequence). CDR3 DNA: TGTGCCTGGAGCGTCGCCAGGGTCTCACCCCTCCACTTT. Its protein is CAWSVARVSPLHF.

V and J are TRBV29-1 and TRBJ1-4; D perhaps matches TRBD1 (5 bases). The CDR3 extends over 15 amino acids. Germline CDR1 and CDR2: SQVTM and ANQGSEA. Trimming took 0 bases from V and 8 from J, leaving 16 bases between them. The CDR3 here is CSVEEEGEVGEKLFF. As DNA, the CDR3 is TGCAGCGTTGAAGAGGAAGGGGAAGTAGGGGAAAAACTGTTTTTT.

V is TRBV10-3 and J is TRBJ2-2, with D possibly being TRBD1 (5 bases). Germline values: CDR1 ENHRY, CDR2 SYGVKD. This CDR3 comprises 13 residues. Deletions cut 5 bases from V and 1 base from J, with 5 bases between. CDR3 region: CAISQGNTGELFF. The CDR3 DNA sequence: TGTGCCATCAGTCAGGGGAACACCGGGGAGCTGTTTTTT.

The chain carries TRBV27 and TRBJ2-5; perhaps TRBD1 as D (6 bases). The J call may be faulty, since TRBJ2-7 better matches the DNA end. Germline lookup yields CDR1 MNHEY and CDR2 SMNVEV (reference sequence). CDR3 length: 17 amino acids. CDR3 amino acids: CASSGEHRDLFGDEQYF. For the CDR3, the DNA is TGTGCCAGCAGTGGCGAACACAGGGATCTATTTGGCGACGAGCAGTACTTC.

This chain links TRBV9 with TRBJ2-1; D perhaps matches TRBD1 (7 bases). V gave up 1 base and J gave up 6 bases, with 11 bases separating them. The germline V gene encodes CDR1 SGDLS and CDR2 YYNGEE. CDR3 length equals 14 residues. The CDR3 sequence: CASSVFQGGNEQFF. DNA for the CDR3: TGTGCCAGCAGCGTATTTCAGGGGGGCAATGAGCAGTTCTTC.

The V and J genes are TRBV6-5 and TRBJ2-7; possible D gene TRBD1, 5 bases. Trimming left V 7 bases short and J 0 bases short, with 7 bases between. CDR3 length equals 12 residues. Germline V gene data show CDR1 as MNHEY and CDR2 as SVGAGI. DNA of the CDR3: TGTGCCAGCACAGACAGCTCCTACGAGCAGTACTTC. This translates into CASTDSSYEQYF.

The chain couples TRBV2 to TRBJ2-5, with TRBD2 identical over 7 bases. The J call may be in error: the DNA end matches TRBJ2-7 better. This CDR3 region has 15 residues. The germline gives CDR1 SNHLY, CDR2 FYNNEI. CDR3 nucleotides: TGTGCCAGCAGTTCCCTCCGGGGGAGGGAATCCGAGCAGTACTTC. It yields the protein CASSSLRGRESEQYF.

The chain combines TRBV7-2 with TRBJ1-2, with TRBD1 identical over 8 bases. The CDR3 runs 16 residues. Germline-derived CDR1 and CDR2 are SGHTA and FQGNSA. The V and J ends lost 6 bases and 8 bases, in that order; junction bases with no gene match: 17. CDR3 DNA sequence: TGTGCCAGCAGACGAGAGTTCATCATGACAGGGGTCGGCTACACCTTC. Translation: CASRREFIMTGVGYTF.

The chain recombines TRBV6-5 with TRBJ1-2; no clear D. The CDR3 contains 13 residues. Germline V gene lookup returns CDR1 MNHEY and CDR2 SVGAGI. Trimming shortened V by 2 bases and J by 4 bases, and 8 bases separated the two germline ends. The CDR3 protein is CASSYTQFYGYTF. The CDR3, as DNA: TGTGCCAGCAGTTACACCCAGTTCTATGGCTACACCTTC.

Regarding this clone: The junction shows a germline mismatch at one end, possibly a read error. This chain uses TRBV11-3 with TRBJ2-7; D is unclear. Germline assignment: CDR1 SGHNT and CDR2 YENEEA. The CDR3 extends over 13 amino acids. CDR3 in DNA: TGTGCCCGCAGGACGTCGAAGACCTACGAGCGGTACTTC. Its protein product is CARRTSKTYERYF.

The rearrangement links TRBV5-6 to TRBJ2-5; TRBD1 agrees at 8 bases. The J call may be faulty, since TRBJ2-7 better matches the DNA end. CDR3 length equals 13 residues. Per the germline V gene, CDR1 is SGHDT and CDR2 is YYEEEE. CDR3 protein: CASSGTGMDEQYF. The CDR3 DNA follows: TGTGCCAGCAGCGGGACAGGTATGGACGAGCAGTACTTC.